This T cell receptor beta chain derives from a study of blood T cell repertoires in COVID-19. Per the authors' pipeline: Amplification with reference gene primers provided the estimates of nucleated cell counts. Data came from immunoSEQ multiplex PCR; TCRdb stores just in-frame clones and leaves some out. V, J and clone size derive from that table, while D and trimming were established from the DNA sequence. The sample shows roughly 150,000 clones, about 90% of them seen only once. This study enrolled people aged 18 to 89 from about two dozen US geographic areas. Clinical history as reported by participants underpinned cohort assignment. Exposed enrollees encountered a COVID-19 case at some point within 2 weeks before study entry. The germline CDR1 and CDR2 sequences are SGHVS and FNYEAQ. With 2 bases removed from V and 0 bases from J, the gap between germline ends came to 8 bases. The CDR3 covers 14 residues.

The sequence was collected from a woman aged 40 to 50 who had been exposed to COVID-19. Sequenced sample: PBMCs or T cells enriched from blood (not recorded which). The chain recombines TRBV7-6 with TRBJ2-7; D not resolved. CDR3 loop: CASSLSFSSYEQYF. The CDR3 bases are TGTGCCAGCAGCTTAAGTTTCAGCTCCTACGAGCAGTACTTC.